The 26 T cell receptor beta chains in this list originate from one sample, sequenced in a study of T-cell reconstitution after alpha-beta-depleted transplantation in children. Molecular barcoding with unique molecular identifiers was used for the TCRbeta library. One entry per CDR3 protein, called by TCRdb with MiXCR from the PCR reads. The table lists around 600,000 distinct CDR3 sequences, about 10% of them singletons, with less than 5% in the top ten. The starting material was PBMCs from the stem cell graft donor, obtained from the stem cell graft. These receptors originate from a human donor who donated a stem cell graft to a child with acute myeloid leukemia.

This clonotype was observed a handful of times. The CDR3 is CASSLGGQTYNEQFF. The CDR3 bases are TGTGCCAGCAGTTTAGGGGGACAGACCTACAATGAGCAGTTCTTC. The V gene is TRBV12-3 or TRBV12-4, the J gene TRBJ2-1; 7 bases map to TRBD1. Losses at the gene ends were 1 base for V and 2 bases for J; bases not matched to a gene: 2. This CDR3 contains 15 residues.

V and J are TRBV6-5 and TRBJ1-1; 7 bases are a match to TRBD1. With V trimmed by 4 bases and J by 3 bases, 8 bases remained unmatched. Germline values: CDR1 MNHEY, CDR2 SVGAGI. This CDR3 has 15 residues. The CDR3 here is CASSSEGAGDTEAFF. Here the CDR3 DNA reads TGTGCCAGCAGTTCAGAGGGGGCGGGGGACACTGAAGCTTTCTTT.

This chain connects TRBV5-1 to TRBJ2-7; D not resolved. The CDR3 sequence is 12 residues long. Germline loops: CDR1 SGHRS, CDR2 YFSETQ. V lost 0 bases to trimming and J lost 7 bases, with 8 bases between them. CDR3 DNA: TGCGCCAGCAGCTTGGGACTGACAGAGCAGTACTTC. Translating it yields CASSLGLTEQYF.

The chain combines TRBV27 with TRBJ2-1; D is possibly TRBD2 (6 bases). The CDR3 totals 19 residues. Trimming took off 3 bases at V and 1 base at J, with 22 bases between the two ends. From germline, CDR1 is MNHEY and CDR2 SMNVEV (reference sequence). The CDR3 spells CASSFGTFPFKGSYNEQFF. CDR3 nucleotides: TGTGCCAGCAGTTTCGGGACTTTCCCCTTCAAGGGGTCCTACAATGAGCAGTTCTTC.

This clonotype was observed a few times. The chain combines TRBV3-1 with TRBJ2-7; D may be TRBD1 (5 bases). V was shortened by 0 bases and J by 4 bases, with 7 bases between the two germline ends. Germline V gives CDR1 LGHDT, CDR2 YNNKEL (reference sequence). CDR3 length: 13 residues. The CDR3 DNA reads TGTGCCAGCAGCCAAGATCGGACATACGAGCAGTACTTC. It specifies CASSQDRTYEQYF.

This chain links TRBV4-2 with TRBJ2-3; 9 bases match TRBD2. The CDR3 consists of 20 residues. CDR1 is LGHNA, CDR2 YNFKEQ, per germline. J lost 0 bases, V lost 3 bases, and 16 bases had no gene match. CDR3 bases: TGTGCCAGCAGCCAGACCCTGACTAGCGGCTACTCAGAAAGCACAGATACGCAGTATTTT. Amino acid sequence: CASSQTLTSGYSESTDTQYF.

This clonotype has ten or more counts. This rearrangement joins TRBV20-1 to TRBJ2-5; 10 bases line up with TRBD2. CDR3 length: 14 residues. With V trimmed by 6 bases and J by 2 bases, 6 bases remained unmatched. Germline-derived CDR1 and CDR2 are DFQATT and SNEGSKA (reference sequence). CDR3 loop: CSARLAGLQETQYF. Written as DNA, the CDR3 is TGCAGTGCCCGACTAGCGGGTCTACAAGAGACCCAGTACTTC.

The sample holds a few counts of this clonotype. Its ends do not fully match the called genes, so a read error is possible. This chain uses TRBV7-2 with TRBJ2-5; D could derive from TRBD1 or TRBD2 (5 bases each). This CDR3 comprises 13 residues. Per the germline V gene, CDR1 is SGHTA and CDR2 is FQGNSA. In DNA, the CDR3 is TGTGCCAGAAGCTTGAGGGGCGAGGAGACCCAGTACTTC. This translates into CARSLRGEETQYF.

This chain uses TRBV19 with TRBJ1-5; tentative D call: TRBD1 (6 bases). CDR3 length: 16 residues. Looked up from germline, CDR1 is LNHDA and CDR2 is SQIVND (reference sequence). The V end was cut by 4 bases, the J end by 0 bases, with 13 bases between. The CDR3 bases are TGTGCCAGTAGTAGTTACAGGGCGGGTAGCAATCAGCCCCAGCATTTT. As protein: CASSSYRAGSNQPQHF.

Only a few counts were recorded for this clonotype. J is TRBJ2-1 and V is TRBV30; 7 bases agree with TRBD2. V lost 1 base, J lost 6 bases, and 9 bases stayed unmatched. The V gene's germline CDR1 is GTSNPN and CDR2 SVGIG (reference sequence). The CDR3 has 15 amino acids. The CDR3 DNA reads TGTGCCTGGAGTGGTGGGGCGGGAGTAGGCAATGAGCAGTTCTTC. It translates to CAWSGGAGVGNEQFF.

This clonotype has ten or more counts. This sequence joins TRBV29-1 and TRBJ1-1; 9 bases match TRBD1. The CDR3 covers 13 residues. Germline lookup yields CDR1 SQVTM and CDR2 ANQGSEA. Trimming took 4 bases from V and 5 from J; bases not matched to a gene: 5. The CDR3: CSVGTGVRTEAFF. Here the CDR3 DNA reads TGCAGCGTTGGGACAGGGGTTAGGACTGAAGCTTTCTTT.

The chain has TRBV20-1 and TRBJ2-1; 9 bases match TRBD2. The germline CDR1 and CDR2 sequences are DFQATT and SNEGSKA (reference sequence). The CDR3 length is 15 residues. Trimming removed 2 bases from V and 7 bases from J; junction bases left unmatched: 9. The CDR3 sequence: CSARWLAGSPNEQFF. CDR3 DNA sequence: TGCAGTGCTAGATGGCTAGCGGGGTCTCCGAATGAGCAGTTCTTC.

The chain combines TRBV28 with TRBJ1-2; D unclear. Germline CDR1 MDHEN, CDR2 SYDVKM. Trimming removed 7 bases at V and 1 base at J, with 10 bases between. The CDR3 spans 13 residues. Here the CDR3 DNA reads TGTGCCAGCATGGAGGGAATTAACTATGGCTACACCTTC. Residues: CASMEGINYGYTF.

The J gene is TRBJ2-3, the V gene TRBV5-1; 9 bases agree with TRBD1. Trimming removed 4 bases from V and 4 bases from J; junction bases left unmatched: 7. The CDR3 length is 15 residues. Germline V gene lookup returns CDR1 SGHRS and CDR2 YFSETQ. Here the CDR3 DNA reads TGCGCCAGCAGCGGAACCGGGACAGGGCCAGATACGCAGTATTTT. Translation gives CASSGTGTGPDTQYF.

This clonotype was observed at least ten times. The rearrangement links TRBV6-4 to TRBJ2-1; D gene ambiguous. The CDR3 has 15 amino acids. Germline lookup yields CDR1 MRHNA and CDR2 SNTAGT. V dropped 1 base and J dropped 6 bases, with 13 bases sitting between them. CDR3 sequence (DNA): TGTGCCAGCAGTGACTGGGCGGCTCCTCCCAATGAGCAGTTCTTC. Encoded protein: CASSDWAAPPNEQFF.

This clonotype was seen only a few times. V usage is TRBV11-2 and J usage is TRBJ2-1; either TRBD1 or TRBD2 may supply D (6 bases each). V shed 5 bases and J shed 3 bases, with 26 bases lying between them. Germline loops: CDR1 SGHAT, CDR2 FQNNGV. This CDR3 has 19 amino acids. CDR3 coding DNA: TGTGCCAGCAGCCCTAGGGAAGGGTTGGGGGGCGACCGCTACAATGAGCAGTTCTTC. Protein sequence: CASSPREGLGGDRYNEQFF.

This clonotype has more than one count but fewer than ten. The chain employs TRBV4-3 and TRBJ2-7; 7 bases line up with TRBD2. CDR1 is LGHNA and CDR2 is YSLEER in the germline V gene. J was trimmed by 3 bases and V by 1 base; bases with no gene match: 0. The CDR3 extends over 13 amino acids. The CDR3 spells CASSQASGYEQYF. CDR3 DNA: TGCGCCAGCAGCCAAGCTAGCGGCTACGAGCAGTACTTC.

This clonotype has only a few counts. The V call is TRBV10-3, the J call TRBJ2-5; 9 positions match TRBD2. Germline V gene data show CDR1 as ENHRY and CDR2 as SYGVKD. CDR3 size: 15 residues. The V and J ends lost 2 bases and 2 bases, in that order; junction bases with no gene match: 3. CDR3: CAISEGAGGQETQYF. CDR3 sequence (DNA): TGTGCCATCAGTGAGGGGGCGGGAGGGCAAGAGACCCAGTACTTC.

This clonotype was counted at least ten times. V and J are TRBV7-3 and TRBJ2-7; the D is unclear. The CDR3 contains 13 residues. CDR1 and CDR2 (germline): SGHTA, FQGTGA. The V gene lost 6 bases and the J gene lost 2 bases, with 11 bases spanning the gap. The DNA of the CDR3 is TGTGCCAGCAGACCCGACGGACCCTACGAGCAGTACTTC. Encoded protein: CASRPDGPYEQYF.

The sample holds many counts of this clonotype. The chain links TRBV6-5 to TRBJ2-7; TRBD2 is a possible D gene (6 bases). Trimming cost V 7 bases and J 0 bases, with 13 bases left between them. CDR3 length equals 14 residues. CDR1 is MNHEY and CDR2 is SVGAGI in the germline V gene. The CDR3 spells CASMTRGGSYEQYF. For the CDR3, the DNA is TGTGCCAGCATGACTAGAGGTGGCTCCTACGAGCAGTACTTC.

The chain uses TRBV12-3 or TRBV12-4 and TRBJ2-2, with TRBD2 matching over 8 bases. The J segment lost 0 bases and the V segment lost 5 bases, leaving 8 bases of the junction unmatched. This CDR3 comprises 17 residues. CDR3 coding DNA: TGTGCCAGCAGTCTCACCCGGGGGGGGACGAACACCGGGGAGCTGTTTTTT. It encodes CASSLTRGGTNTGELFF.

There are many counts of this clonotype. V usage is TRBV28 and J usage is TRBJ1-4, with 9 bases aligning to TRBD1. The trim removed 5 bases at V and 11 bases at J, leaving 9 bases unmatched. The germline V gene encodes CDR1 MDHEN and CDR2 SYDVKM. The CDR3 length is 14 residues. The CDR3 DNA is TGTGCCAGCAGTCCCCCCGGGACAGGGAAGAAACTGTTTTTT. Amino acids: CASSPPGTGKKLFF.

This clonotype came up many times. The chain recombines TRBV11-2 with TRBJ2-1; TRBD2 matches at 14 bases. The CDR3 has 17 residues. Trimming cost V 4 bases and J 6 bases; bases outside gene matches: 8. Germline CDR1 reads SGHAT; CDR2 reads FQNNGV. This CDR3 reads CASSSTSGRATGNEQFF. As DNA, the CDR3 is TGTGCCAGCAGCTCGACTAGCGGGAGGGCCACTGGCAATGAGCAGTTCTTC.

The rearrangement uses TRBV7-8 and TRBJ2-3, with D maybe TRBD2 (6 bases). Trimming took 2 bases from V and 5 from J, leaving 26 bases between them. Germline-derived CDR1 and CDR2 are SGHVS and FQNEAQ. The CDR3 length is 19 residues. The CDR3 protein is CASSLSRWRDGPLRDTQYF. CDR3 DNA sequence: TGTGCCAGCAGCTTAAGTCGGTGGCGGGATGGACCTTTGAGAGATACGCAGTATTTT.

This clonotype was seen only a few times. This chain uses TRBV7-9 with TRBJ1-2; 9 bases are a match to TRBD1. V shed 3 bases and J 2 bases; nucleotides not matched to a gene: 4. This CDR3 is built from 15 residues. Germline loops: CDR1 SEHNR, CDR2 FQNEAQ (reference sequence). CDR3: CASSFGTGSNYGYTF. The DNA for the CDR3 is TGTGCCAGCAGCTTCGGGACAGGGAGCAACTATGGCTACACCTTC.

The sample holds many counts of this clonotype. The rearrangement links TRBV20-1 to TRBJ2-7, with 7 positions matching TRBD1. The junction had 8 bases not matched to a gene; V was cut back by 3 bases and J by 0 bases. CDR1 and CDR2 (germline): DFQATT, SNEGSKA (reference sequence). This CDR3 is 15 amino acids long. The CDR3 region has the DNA TGCAGTGCTAGCAACAGGGGATCGAGCTCCTACGAGCAGTACTTC. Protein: CSASNRGSSSYEQYF.